Following are 3 T cell receptor beta chains from one sample sequenced in a study of CD8 T cells in ankylosing spondylitis (dated 2017 in TCRdb). What the authors observed across the whole study: Blood from ankylosing spondylitis patients appeared to be characterized by a TCR beta motif made up of seven or eight highly homologous amino acid variants.

The receptor library was made with 5' RACE. The sequencer was an Illumina HiSeq 2500. TCRdb reprocessing: public reads trimmed at Q25 with fastp, clones called with MiXCR, in-frame beta chains kept. Records with the same CDR3 protein are collapsed into one entry carrying the most frequent genes and DNA. This sample gives about 800,000 distinct CDR3 sequences in total; 12% of them show up just once. 0.51% of the sample lies in the top ten. Antigens of these TCRs are unknown. The sequenced sample consisted of blood, either unsorted or a sorted T cell fraction (not recorded which). The receptors were sampled from a male donor with ankylosing spondylitis.

The sample holds a few counts of this clonotype. This chain uses TRBV4-2 with TRBJ1-1; no firm D call. Trimming shortened V by 5 bases and J by 6 bases, and 13 bases separated the two germline ends. The germline gives CDR1 LGHNA, CDR2 YNFKEQ. This CDR3 contains 13 residues. The CDR3 loop reads CASSREFNAEAFF. CDR3 nucleotide sequence: TGTGCCAGCAGCAGGGAATTTAACGCTGAAGCTTTCTTT.

In this sample, this clonotype turned up a few times. The V gene is TRBV20-1, the J gene TRBJ1-5, with D unresolved. This CDR3 is 13 amino acids long. The V gene's germline CDR1 is DFQATT and CDR2 SNEGSKA (reference sequence). Trimming took off 0 bases at V and 3 bases at J, with 6 bases between the two ends. DNA for the CDR3: TGCAGTGCTAGAGAAGTTCTCAATCAGCCCCAGCATTTT. This encodes CSAREVLNQPQHF.

This clonotype was observed a few times. V usage is TRBV27 and J usage is TRBJ2-2; 8 bases agree with TRBD2. Per germline, CDR1 MNHEY and CDR2 SMNVEV (reference sequence). This CDR3 spans 15 amino acids. V was clipped by 8 bases and J by 1 base; unmatched bases: 6. CDR3 nucleotides: TGTGCCAGCCGGGCGACTAGCGTGAACACCGGGGAGCTGTTTTTT. As protein: CASRATSVNTGELFF.